This T cell receptor beta chain was captured in a study of blood T cell repertoires in COVID-19. In the authors' methods: It was from reference gene primer amplification that nucleated cell counts were estimated. Method: immunoSEQ multiplex PCR; TCRdb's copy keeps in-frame clones and lacks some. The DNA was the basis for D and trimming; V, J and clone size are from that table. The sample shows some 200,000 clones, nearly 90% of them seen only once. The CDR3 has 16 amino acids. J was trimmed by 0 bases and V by 3 bases; bases with no gene match: 5. Germline V gene sequence: CDR1 LNHDA, CDR2 SQIVND (reference sequence).

Sequencing used peripheral blood. This chain uses TRBV19 with TRBJ2-7, with 10 positions matching TRBD2. This receptor was obtained from a woman aged 18-29 years who had recovered from COVID-19. The DNA of the CDR3 is TGTGCCAGTAGTATCGGCCTAGCGGGAGTCTCCTACGAGCAGTACTTC. Protein: CASSIGLAGVSYEQYF.